Below are 10 T cell receptor beta chains sequenced from a single sample in a study of beta chain features in type 1 diabetes. The investigators reverse transcribed all of the isolated RNA, so they sequenced expressed TCRB transcripts. Sequencing was performed with immunoSEQ multiplex PCR; in TCRdb, only in-frame clones are kept and a portion is missing. This sample has a few hundred thousand clones; around 15% occur once, and the top ten carry about 0.02%. Sequenced sample: naive CD4+ T cells from blood. All receptors derive from a woman aged 18-29 years in good health.

This rearrangement joins TRBV29-1 to TRBJ1-4, with 9 bases matching TRBD1. Trimming cost V 7 bases and J 10 bases; bases outside gene matches: 10. Germline V lookup: CDR1 SQVTM, CDR2 ANQGSEA. The CDR3 runs 13 residues. For the CDR3, the DNA is TGCAGCGCACGGGACAGGGCAATGGGAAAACTGTTTTTT. Its translation: CSARDRAMGKLFF.

This clone was seen a few times. V and J are TRBV28 and TRBJ2-3; a possible D gene is TRBD2 (6 bases). Germline CDR1 and CDR2: MDHEN and SYDVKM. V was shortened by 3 bases and J by 5 bases, with 15 bases between the two germline ends. The CDR3 contains 15 residues. The CDR3 region is CASSLGTRRVDTQYF. CDR3 sequence (DNA): TGTGCCAGCAGTTTGGGGACGAGGAGGGTAGATACGCAGTATTTT.

This chain uses TRBV7-2 with TRBJ2-3; a possible D gene is TRBD2 (5 bases). Per germline, CDR1 SGHTA and CDR2 FQGNSA. The CDR3 is made up of 12 amino acids. V was clipped by 4 bases and J by 6 bases, with 8 bases between them. The CDR3 nucleotides are TGTGCCAGCAGCTCCCAGCGGGATACGCAGTATTTT. Its protein product is CASSSQRDTQYF.

The chain joins TRBV9 to TRBJ1-1, with TRBD1 matching 8 bases. CDR3 length: 14 residues. Trimming took 5 bases from V and 4 from J; bases not matched to a gene: 7. The germline gives CDR1 SGDLS, CDR2 YYNGEE. The chain's CDR3 is CASRKTGASTEAFF. CDR3 in DNA: TGTGCCAGCAGAAAGACAGGGGCGAGCACTGAAGCTTTCTTT.

In this sample, this clone turned up a few times. The chain has TRBV23-1 and TRBJ1-5, with D tentatively TRBD1 (6 bases). TRBV23-1 is flagged as an ORF with uncertain function. The CDR3 length is 14 residues. Trimming took off 6 bases at V and 3 bases at J, with 12 bases between the two ends. CDR3 DNA sequence: TGCGCCAGCAGATACCGACAGGACAATCAGCCCCAGCATTTT. This sequence encodes CASRYRQDNQPQHF.

This clone appeared a few times. J is TRBJ1-1 and V is TRBV14; 7 nucleotides line up with TRBD1. The CDR3 loop spans 11 amino acids. Trimming cost V 4 bases and J 9 bases; bases outside gene matches: 2. CDR1 is SGHDN, CDR2 FVKESK, per germline. The CDR3 here is CASSRGQKAFF. The CDR3, as DNA: TGTGCCAGCAGCCGGGGACAGAAAGCTTTCTTT.

The chain joins TRBV5-1 to TRBJ2-3; 7 bases line up with TRBD2. The V gene end was trimmed by 2 bases and the J gene end by 0 bases; junction bases not matched to a gene: 6. The CDR3 length is 16 residues. CDR1 SGHRS and CDR2 YFSETQ come from the germline V gene. As DNA, the CDR3 is TGCGCCAGCAGCTTTCTCAGCGGGGCTAGCACAGATACGCAGTATTTT. This translates into CASSFLSGASTDTQYF.

In its sample, this clone was seen a few times. The V gene is TRBV7-9, the J gene TRBJ1-4; 7 positions match TRBD1. Germline values: CDR1 SEHNR, CDR2 FQNEAQ (reference sequence). This CDR3 contains 16 residues. V trimming: 2 bases; J trimming: 10 bases; junction bases outside the gene matches: 13. The CDR3 loop is CASSLIPGTQGGKLFF. The DNA of the CDR3 is TGTGCCAGCAGCTTAATCCCCGGGACTCAGGGGGGAAAACTGTTTTTT.

The chain carries TRBV29-1 and TRBJ2-1; 9 positions match TRBD2. The CDR3 covers 14 residues. Germline values: CDR1 SQVTM, CDR2 ANQGSEA. V dropped 5 bases and J dropped 4; count of bases not matched to a gene: 6. The CDR3 DNA reads TGCAGCGTTTCCGGACTAGCGAGTTACAATGAGCAGTTCTTC. This codes for CSVSGLASYNEQFF.

This clone was seen a handful of times. The J gene is TRBJ2-5, the V gene TRBV14; 15 nucleotides line up with TRBD2. The germline gives CDR1 SGHDN, CDR2 FVKESK. J was trimmed by 5 bases and V by 2 bases; bases with no gene match: 9. CDR3 length: 18 residues. The CDR3 protein is CASSQWTSGRAIRETQYF. The CDR3, as DNA: TGTGCCAGCAGCCAATGGACTAGCGGGAGGGCCATCCGGGAGACCCAGTACTTC.